This T cell receptor beta chain was captured in a study of cytomegalovirus exposure and HLA in healthy donors. Study-wide results and limits: Using a false discovery rate of 0.05, a later analysis showed that approximately 17,000 TCR beta sequences were associated with HLA alleles. Reportedly, diagnosis of cytomegalovirus status by the classifier showed high specificity and sensitivity.

A single count supports this clone. Antigen unknown. In germline, CDR1 is SGHRS, CDR2 YFSETQ. Trimming took 0 bases from V and 5 from J, leaving 17 bases between them. The length of the CDR3 is 16 residues. The PCR had 60 Vbeta and 13 Jbeta primers. The assay was immunoSEQ multiplex PCR, and TCRdb's table has in-frame clones only and misses some. This repertoire shows around 150,000 clones, about 80% found once; its top ten account for 4% to 5.5%. The chain recombines TRBV5-1 with TRBJ1-1; the D gene is possibly TRBD1 (6 bases). The source of this sequence is a man aged 30-40 years in good health. The sample consisted of PBMCs. CDR3 amino acids: CASSLGVPGVGTEAFF. The CDR3 DNA reads as TGCGCCAGCAGCTTGGGGGTCCCAGGGGTAGGGACTGAAGCTTTCTTT.